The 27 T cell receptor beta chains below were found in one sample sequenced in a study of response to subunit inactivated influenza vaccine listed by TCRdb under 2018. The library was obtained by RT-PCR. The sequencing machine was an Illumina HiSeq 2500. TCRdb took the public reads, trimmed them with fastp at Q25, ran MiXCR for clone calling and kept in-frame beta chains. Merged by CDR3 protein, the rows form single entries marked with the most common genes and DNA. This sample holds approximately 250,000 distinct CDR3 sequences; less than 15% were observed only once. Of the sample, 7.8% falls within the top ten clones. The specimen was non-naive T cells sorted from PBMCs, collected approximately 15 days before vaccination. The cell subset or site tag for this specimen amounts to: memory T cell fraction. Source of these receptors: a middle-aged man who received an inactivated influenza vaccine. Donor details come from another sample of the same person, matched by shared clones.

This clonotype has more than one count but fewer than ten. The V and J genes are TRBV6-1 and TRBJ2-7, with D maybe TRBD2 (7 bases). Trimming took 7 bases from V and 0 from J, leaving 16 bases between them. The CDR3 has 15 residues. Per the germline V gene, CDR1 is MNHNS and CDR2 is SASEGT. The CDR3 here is CASTGRGASSYEQYF. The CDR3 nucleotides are TGTGCCAGCACCGGTCGGGGGGCTAGCTCCTACGAGCAGTACTTC.

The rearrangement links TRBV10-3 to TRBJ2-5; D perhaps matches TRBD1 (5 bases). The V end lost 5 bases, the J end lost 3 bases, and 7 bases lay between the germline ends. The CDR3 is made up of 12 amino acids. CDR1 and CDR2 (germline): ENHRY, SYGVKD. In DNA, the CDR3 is TGTGCCATCAGTAGGGGTAAAGAGACCCAGTACTTC. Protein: CAISRGKETQYF.

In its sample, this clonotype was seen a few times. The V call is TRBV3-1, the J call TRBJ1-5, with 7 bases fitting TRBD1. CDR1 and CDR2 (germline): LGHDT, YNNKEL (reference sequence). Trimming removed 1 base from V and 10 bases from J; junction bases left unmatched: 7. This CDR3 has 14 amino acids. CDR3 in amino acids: CASSQGGGREPQHF. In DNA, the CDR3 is TGTGCCAGCAGCCAAGGAGGGGGCCGGGAACCCCAGCATTTT.

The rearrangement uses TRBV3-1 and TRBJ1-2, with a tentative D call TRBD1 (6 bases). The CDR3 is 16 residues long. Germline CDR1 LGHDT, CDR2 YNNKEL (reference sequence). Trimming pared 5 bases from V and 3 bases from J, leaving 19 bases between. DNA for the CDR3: TGTGCCAGCAGCTCTTCCGGGACACTTCTCGACTATGGCTACACCTTC. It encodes CASSSSGTLLDYGYTF.

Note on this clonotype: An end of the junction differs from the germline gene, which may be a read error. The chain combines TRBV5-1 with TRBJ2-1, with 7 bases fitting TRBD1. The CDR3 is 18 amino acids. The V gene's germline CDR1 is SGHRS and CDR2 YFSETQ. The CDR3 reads CVSSLGQLTWSSYNEQFF. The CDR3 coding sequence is TGCGTCAGCAGCTTGGGACAGCTAACGTGGAGCTCCTACAATGAGCAGTTCTTC.

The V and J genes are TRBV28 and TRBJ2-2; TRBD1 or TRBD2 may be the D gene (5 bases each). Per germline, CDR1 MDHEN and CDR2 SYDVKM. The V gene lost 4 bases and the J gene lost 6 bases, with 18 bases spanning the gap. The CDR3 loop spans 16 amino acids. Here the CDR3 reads CASSSWGLSGPGELFF. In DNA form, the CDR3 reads TGTGCCAGCAGTTCCTGGGGCCTGAGCGGTCCCGGGGAGCTGTTTTTT.

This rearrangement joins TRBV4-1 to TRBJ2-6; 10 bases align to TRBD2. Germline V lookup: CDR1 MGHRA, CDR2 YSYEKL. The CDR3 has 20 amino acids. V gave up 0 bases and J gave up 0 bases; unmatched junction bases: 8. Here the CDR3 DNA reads TGCGCCAGCAGCCAAGACGAGCGGGAGGGCCCTAACTCTGGGGCCAACGTCCTGACTTTC. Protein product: CASSQDEREGPNSGANVLTF.

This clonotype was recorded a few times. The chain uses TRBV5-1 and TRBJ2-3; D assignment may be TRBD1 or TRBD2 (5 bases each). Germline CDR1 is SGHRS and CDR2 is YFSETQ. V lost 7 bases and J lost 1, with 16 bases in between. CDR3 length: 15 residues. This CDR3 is CASGDGTGRTDTQYF. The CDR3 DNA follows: TGCGCCAGCGGCGATGGGACCGGCCGCACAGATACGCAGTATTTT.

The CDR3 sequence is CASSLGPMAAYEQYF. In DNA form, the CDR3 reads TGTGCCAGCAGCTTAGGTCCTATGGCGGCCTACGAGCAGTACTTC. The rearrangement uses TRBV11-2 and TRBJ2-7; no reliable D call. V gave up 1 base and J gave up 2 bases, with 12 bases separating them. CDR1 and CDR2 (germline): SGHAT, FQNNGV. CDR3 length equals 15 residues. Full variable domain (outside the CDR3, taken from reference TRBV11-2 and TRBJ2-7): EAGVAQSPRYKIIEKRQSVAFWCNPISGHATLYWYQQILGQGPKLLIQFQNNGVVDDSQLPKDRFSAERLKGVDSTLKIQPAKLEDSAVYLCASSLGPMAAYEQYFGPGTRLTVT.

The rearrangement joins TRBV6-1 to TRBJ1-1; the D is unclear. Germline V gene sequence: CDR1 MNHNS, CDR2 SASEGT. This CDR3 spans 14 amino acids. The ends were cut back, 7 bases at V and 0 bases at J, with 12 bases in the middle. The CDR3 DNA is TGTGCCAGCAATAAGGACGGTCTGAACACTGAAGCTTTCTTT. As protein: CASNKDGLNTEAFF.

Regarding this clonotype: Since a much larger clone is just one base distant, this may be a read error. The CDR3 DNA reads TGTGCCAGCAGACAAGAGACCCAGTACTTC. Its translation is CASRQETQYF. The chain carries TRBV28 and TRBJ2-5; D unclear. V gave up 6 bases and J gave up 2 bases, with 1 base separating them. This CDR3 comprises 10 residues. Germline V gene sequence: CDR1 MDHEN, CDR2 SYDVKM.

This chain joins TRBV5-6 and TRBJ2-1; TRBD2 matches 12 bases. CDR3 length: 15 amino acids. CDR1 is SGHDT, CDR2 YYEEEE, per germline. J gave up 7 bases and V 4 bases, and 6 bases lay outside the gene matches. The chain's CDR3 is CASSNLAGGLNEQFF. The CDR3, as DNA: TGTGCCAGCAGCAATCTAGCGGGGGGGCTTAATGAGCAGTTCTTC.

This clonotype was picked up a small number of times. The chain's CDR3 is CAWRHLGGEQYF. The CDR3, as DNA: TGTGCCTGGAGGCATCTGGGGGGGGAGCAGTACTTC. This chain joins TRBV30 and TRBJ2-7, with 7 bases fitting TRBD2. V lost 3 bases to trimming and J lost 7 bases; unmatched junction nucleotides: 6. Germline CDR1 is GTSNPN and CDR2 is SVGIG (reference sequence). CDR3 size: 12 residues.

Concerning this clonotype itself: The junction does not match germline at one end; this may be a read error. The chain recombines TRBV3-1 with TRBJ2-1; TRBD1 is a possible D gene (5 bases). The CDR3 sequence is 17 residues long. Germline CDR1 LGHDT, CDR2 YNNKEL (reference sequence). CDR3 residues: CASTQLPGASSYNEQFF. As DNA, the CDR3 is TGTGCCAGCACCCAACTACCTGGGGCTAGCTCCTACAATGAGCAGTTCTTC.

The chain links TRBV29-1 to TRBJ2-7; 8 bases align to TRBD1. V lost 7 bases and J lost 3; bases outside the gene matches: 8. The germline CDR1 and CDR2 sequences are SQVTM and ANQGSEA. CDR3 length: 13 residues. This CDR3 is CSASWTGNYEQYF. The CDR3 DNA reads TGCAGCGCATCTTGGACAGGGAACTACGAGCAGTACTTC.

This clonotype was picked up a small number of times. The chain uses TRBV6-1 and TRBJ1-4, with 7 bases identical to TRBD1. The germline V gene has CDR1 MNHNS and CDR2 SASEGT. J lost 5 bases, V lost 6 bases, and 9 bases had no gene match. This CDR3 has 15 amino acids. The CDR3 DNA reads TGTGCCAGCAGCGACCGGACAGGTCTAAATGAAAAACTGTTTTTT. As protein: CASSDRTGLNEKLFF.

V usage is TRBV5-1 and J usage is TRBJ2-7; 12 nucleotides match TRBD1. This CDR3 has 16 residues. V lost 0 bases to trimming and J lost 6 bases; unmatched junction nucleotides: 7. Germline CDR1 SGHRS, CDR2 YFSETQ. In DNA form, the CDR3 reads TGCGCCAGCAGCTTGGCCGGGGGACAGGGGGCATCCGAGCAGTACTTC. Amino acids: CASSLAGGQGASEQYF.

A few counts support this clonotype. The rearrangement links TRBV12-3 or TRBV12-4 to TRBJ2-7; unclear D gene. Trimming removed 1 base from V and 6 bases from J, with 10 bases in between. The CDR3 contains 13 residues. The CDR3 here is CASSLEPIGEQYF. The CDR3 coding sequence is TGTGCCAGCAGTTTAGAACCGATTGGCGAGCAGTACTTC.

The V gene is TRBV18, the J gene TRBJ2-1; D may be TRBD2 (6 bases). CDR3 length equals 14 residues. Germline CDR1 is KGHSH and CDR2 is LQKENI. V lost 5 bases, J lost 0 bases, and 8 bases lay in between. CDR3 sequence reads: CASSNSGSYNEQFF. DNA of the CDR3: TGTGCCAGCTCAAATAGCGGCTCCTACAATGAGCAGTTCTTC.

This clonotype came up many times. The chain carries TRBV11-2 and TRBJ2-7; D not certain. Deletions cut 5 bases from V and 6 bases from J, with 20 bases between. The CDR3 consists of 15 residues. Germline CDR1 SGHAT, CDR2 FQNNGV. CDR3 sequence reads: CASSPPGLLLGEQYF. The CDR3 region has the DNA TGTGCCAGCAGCCCGCCGGGCCTTCTCCTAGGCGAGCAGTACTTC.

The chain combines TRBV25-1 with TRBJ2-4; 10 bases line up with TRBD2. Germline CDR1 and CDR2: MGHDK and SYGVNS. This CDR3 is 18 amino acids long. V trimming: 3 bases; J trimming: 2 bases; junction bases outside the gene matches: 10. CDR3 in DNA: TGTGCCAGCAGTGATTTTACTAGCGGGGCGGGCTCCAAAAACATTCAGTACTTC. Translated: CASSDFTSGAGSKNIQYF.

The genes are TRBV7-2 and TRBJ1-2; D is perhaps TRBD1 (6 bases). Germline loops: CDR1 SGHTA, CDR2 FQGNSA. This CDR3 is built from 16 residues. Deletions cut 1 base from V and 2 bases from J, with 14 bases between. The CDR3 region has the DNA TGTGCCAGCAGCTTAGTACCGGGGGCTGGAAACTATGGCTACACCTTC. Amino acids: CASSLVPGAGNYGYTF.

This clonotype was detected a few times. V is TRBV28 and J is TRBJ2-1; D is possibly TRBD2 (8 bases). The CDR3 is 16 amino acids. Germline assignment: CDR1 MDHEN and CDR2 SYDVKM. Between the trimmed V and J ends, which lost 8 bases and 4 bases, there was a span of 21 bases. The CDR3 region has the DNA TGTGCCAGCTCCCTCAGGGGGGGACTAGTTTACAATGAGCAGTTCTTC. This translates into CASSLRGGLVYNEQFF.

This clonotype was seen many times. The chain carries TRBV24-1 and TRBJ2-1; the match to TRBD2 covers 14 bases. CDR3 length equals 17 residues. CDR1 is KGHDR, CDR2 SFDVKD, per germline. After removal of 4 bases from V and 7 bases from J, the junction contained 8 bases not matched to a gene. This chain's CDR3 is CATSESRLAGGWNEQFF. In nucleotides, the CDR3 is TGTGCCACCAGTGAGTCTAGACTAGCGGGGGGGTGGAATGAGCAGTTCTTC.

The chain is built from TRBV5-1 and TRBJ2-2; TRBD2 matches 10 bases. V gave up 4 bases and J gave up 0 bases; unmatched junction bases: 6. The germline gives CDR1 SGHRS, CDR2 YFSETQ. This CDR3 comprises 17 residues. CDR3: CASSRRTSGANTGELFF. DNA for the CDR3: TGCGCCAGCAGCCGGAGGACTAGCGGAGCGAACACCGGGGAGCTGTTTTTT.

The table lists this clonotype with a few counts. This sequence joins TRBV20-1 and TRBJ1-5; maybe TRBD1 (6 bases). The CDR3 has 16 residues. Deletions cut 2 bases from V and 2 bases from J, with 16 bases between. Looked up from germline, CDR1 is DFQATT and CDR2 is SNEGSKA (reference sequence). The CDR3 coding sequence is TGCAGTGCTAGAAGGGGAAGACAGGAAGGCAATCAGCCCCAGCATTTT. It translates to CSARRGRQEGNQPQHF.

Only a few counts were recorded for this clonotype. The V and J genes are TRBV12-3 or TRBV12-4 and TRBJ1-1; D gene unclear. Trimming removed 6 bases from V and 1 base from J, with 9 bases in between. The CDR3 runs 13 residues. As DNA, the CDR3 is TGTGCCAGCAGCCAGAGCTCGAACACTGAAGCTTTCTTT. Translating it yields CASSQSSNTEAFF.